The present T cell receptor (beta chain) was sequenced within a study of cytomegalovirus exposure and HLA in healthy donors. Turning to the study itself: In an early release, HLA-typed donors contributed tens of millions of unique TCR sequences.

For this clone: Its target is not known.

CDR1 is LNHDA, CDR2 SQIVND, per germline (reference sequence). The V and J ends lost 2 bases and 4 bases, in that order; junction bases with no gene match: 6. The CDR3 spans 15 residues. Whole-study findings and limits: It was assumed in the presence/absence analyses that sequencing depth was roughly uniform across donors. Sequences of the TCR beta chain were said to predict the HLA-A and HLA-B alleles of most subjects accurately.

Primers for the PCR totalled 60 Vbeta and 13 Jbeta. The table came from immunoSEQ multiplex PCR; TCRdb's copy has only in-frame clones and leaves some out. The repertoire consists of around 52,000 clones, with roughly four fifths occurring once and the leading ten covering approximately 1.7%. The receptor was derived from a man in his forties in good health and CMV-seronegative. Source material: PBMCs. The rearrangement joins TRBV19 to TRBJ2-7; 9 bases align to TRBD2. CDR3 sequence reads: CASSISSGEYYEQYF. The DNA of the CDR3 is TGTGCCAGTAGTATATCTAGCGGGGAGTATTACGAGCAGTACTTC.